This entry describes one T cell receptor (beta chain). No antigen is known for it. The source of the sample is a study of yellow fever vaccine responses in identical twins. Trimming removed 3 bases at V and 8 bases at J, with 4 bases between. This CDR3 has 11 amino acids. TCRdb independently ran MiXCR on the RT-PCR reads; one entry per CDR3 protein. The top ten hold more than 4% of the sample, which has around 33,000 distinct CDR3 sequences, less than 70% seen once. Study-wide results and limits: Convergence reportedly seemed to mark part of the twins' vaccine T cell response, with personalization marking the rest.

The input for sequencing was T cells from blood (PBMCs), unsorted or a sorted subset (not recorded which), taken before or after yellow fever vaccination (not recorded which). This chain uses TRBV12-3 or TRBV12-4 with TRBJ1-4; D is uncertain. The TCR comes from a woman aged 18-29 years who received the yellow fever vaccine. This chain's CDR3 is CASSFREKLFF. The DNA of the CDR3 is TGTGCCAGCAGTTTTCGAGAAAAACTGTTTTTT.